A selection of T cell receptor beta chains follows, all from one sample in a study of cytomegalovirus exposure and HLA in healthy donors. The protocol was immunoSEQ multiplex PCR, while the TCRdb copy is restricted to in-frame clones and leaves out a portion. The sample has 110,000 to 150,000 clones, around 10% seen once. Sequenced sample: PBMCs. All receptors derive from a male donor in good health and CMV-seronegative. The CDR3 runs from the conserved cysteine through the conserved F or W. A D gene is named only where the DNA matches it firmly. The size entry is marked missing in some rows and otherwise reads once, few, many or a size class.

clone_size d_call j_call v_call cdr3_length cdr3_nt cdr3_aa
few . TRBJ1-3 TRBV11-1 12 TGTGCCAGCAGCTCTTCAAGCGGCACCATATATTTT CASSSSSGTIYF
. . TRBJ1-1 TRBV7-9 12 TGTGCCAGCAGTACAGCGGACCGCTCGGCTTTCTTT CASSTADRSAFF
. . TRBJ1-4 TRBV5-4 16 TGTGCCAGCAGCTTAACGGGGGGGTGGACTAATGAAAAACTGTTTTTT CASSLTGGWTNEKLFF
few TRBD1 TRBJ2-7 TRBV7-9 16 TGTGCCAGCAGCCCCCCCACGGGACAGGGGACCTACGAGCAGTACTTC CASSPPTGQGTYEQYF
few TRBD1 TRBJ2-1 TRBV29-1 15 TGCAGCGTTCCCGGACAGGGGGCGAGATACAATGAGCAGTTCTTC CSVPGQGARYNEQFF
few . TRBJ1-1 TRBV19 15 TGTGCCAGTAGTCCCCGATGGGAGGGGAACACTGAAGCTTTCTTT CASSPRWEGNTEAFF
. . TRBJ1-2 TRBV30 12 TGTGCCTGGAGTACCACAGGGTATGGCTACACCTTC CAWSTTGYGYTF
few TRBD2 TRBJ2-3 TRBV5-1 16 TGCGCCAGCAGCTTGTTGGTGGACGGGGGGTCAGATACGCAGTATTTT CASSLLVDGGSDTQYF
. TRBD1 TRBJ2-1 TRBV6-5 15 TGTGCCAGCAGTTACATATCAGGGGGAAGTAATGAGCAGTTCTTC CASSYISGGSNEQFF
. . TRBJ1-1 TRBV27 14 TGTGCCAGCAGTGTTGGACAGCTGAACACTGAAGCTTTCTTT CASSVGQLNTEAFF
. TRBD1 TRBJ2-5 TRBV11-1 16 TGTGCCAGCAGCTTAAGGTTGACAGGGGTACGAGAGACCCAGTACTTC CASSLRLTGVRETQYF
. . TRBJ2-7 TRBV28 14 TGTGCCAGCACCTATGCGCAAACGGGATACGAGCAGTACTTC CASTYAQTGYEQYF
. TRBD1 TRBJ2-7 TRBV6-5 14 TGTGCCAGCAGTTATTCGACAGGGGGCTACGAGCAGTACTTC CASSYSTGGYEQYF
. . TRBJ1-5 TRBV6-6 15 TGTGCCAGCAGTTACTCTGGAACAGGGTGGTGGCCCCAGCATTTT CASSYSGTGWWPQHF
. . TRBJ2-2 TRBV19 16 TGTGCCAGTAGTATACGAGGAGGCGCGAACACCGGGGAGCTGTTTTTT CASSIRGGANTGELFF
. TRBD1 TRBJ1-3 TRBV4-3 17 TGCGCCAGCAGCCCGCAGAGACAGGGGAGCCCTGGAAACACCATATATTTT CASSPQRQGSPGNTIYF
. . TRBJ2-2 TRBV18 13 TGTGCCAGCTCAGGCTCAGGGCCCGGGGAGCTGTTTTTT CASSGSGPGELFF
few TRBD2 TRBJ2-3 TRBV15 16 TGTGCCACCAGCAGAGGTACTAGCGGGGGCACAGATACGCAGTATTTT CATSRGTSGGTDTQYF
. . TRBJ2-7 TRBV5-1 14 TGCGCCAGCAGCTTGTTGTTGCAGGACTACGAGCAGTACTTC CASSLLLQDYEQYF
few . TRBJ1-1 TRBV27 13 TGTGCCAGCAGTTTCTGGCTGAACACTGAAGCTTTCTTT CASSFWLNTEAFF
once TRBD1 TRBJ1-6 TRBV5-4 14 TGTGCCAGCAGCTTGGGACAGGGGAGTTCACCCCTCCACTTT CASSLGQGSSPLHF
few . TRBJ2-7 TRBV6-1 12 TGTGCCAGCAGTCCCATAGGGGACGAGCAGTACTTC CASSPIGDEQYF
. . TRBJ2-7 TRBV25-1 13 TGTGCCAGCAGTGAACAGGCCTCCTACGAGCAGTACTTC CASSEQASYEQYF
. . TRBJ1-2 TRBV7-9 18 TGTGCCAGCAGCTTAGATTTTAAGGGGAGGCCCCATAGCCACGGCTACACCTTC CASSLDFKGRPHSHGYTF
few TRBD1 TRBJ2-7 TRBV25-1 14 TGTGCCAGCAGTGAGGGACAGCCCATCTACGAGCAGTACTTC CASSEGQPIYEQYF
few TRBD1 TRBJ2-7 TRBV4-3 15 TGCGCCAGCAGCCATGGACCGGGACAGGGCTACGAGCAGTACTTC CASSHGPGQGYEQYF
. . TRBJ2-1 TRBV6-1 15 TGTGCCAGCAGTTCAAGCGTCTTCTCCTACAATGAGCAGTTCTTC CASSSSVFSYNEQFF
. . TRBJ2-5 TRBV7-3 14 TGTGCCAGCAGCTTAAGTACTAACCATGAGACCCAGTACTTC CASSLSTNHETQYF
few TRBD1 TRBJ1-1 TRBV10-3 13 TGTGCCATGAAAGACAGGGACGACACTGAAGCTTTCTTT CAMKDRDDTEAFF
. . TRBJ1-5 TRBV5-1 15 TGCGCCAGCAGCTGGACTGCAGGAGGCAATCAGCCCCAGCATTTT CASSWTAGGNQPQHF
. . TRBJ1-6 TRBV25-1 13 TGTGCCAGCAGGGAACCTTCTGGACAGAAACTCCACTTT CASREPSGQKLHF
. . TRBJ2-1 TRBV30 15 TGTGCCTGGAGGCAAAGCGTTCGGGTCTCTAATGAGCAGTTCTTC CAWRQSVRVSNEQFF
. TRBD2 TRBJ2-3 TRBV9 15 TGTGCCAGCAGCCAGCGGGGATTGAGCACAGATACGCAGTATTTT CASSQRGLSTDTQYF
. TRBD1 TRBJ1-3 TRBV6-6 15 TGTGCCAGCAGTCCGACAGGGAACTCCGGAAACACCATATATTTT CASSPTGNSGNTIYF
few TRBD2 TRBJ2-1 TRBV5-1 15 TGCGCCAGCAGCTTTCTCGGACTAGCGCACAATGAGCAGTTCTTC CASSFLGLAHNEQFF
. TRBD1 TRBJ2-7 TRBV4-1 15 TGCGCCAGCAGCCAACCCCGGGACAGGGGGTACGAGCAGTACTTC CASSQPRDRGYEQYF
. . TRBJ2-3 TRBV4-2 15 TGTGCCAGCAGCCCGGGTGATGGCGGCAGAGATACGCAGTATTTT CASSPGDGGRDTQYF
. . TRBJ1-5 TRBV27 12 TGTGCCAGCAGTTCTCAGGGACAGCCCCAGCATTTT CASSSQGQPQHF
few TRBD2 TRBJ2-1 TRBV4-3 14 TGCGCCAGCAGCTTTGGACTAGCCCTCCAAGAGCAGTTCTTC CASSFGLALQEQFF
. TRBD2 TRBJ2-1 TRBV19 16 TGTGCCAGTAGTCGGACTAGCGGGGGCAGGGGCAATGAGCAGTTCTTC CASSRTSGGRGNEQFF
. TRBD2 TRBJ2-1 TRBV5-4 15 TGTGCCAGCAGCTCTTCTAGCGGGAGTAGGTATGAGCAGTTCTTC CASSSSSGSRYEQFF
few . TRBJ1-1 TRBV5-1 13 TGCGCCAGCAGCTTGGCCTTGAACACTGAAGCTTTCTTT CASSLALNTEAFF
few . TRBJ2-2 TRBV4-3 15 TGCGCCAGCAGACTTGACAGGTTTGACACCGGGGAGCTGTTTTTT CASRLDRFDTGELFF
. . TRBJ2-7 TRBV7-2 15 TGTGCCAGCAGCTTAGTGTGGGGCCCAGCCTACGAGCAGTACTTC CASSLVWGPAYEQYF
few . TRBJ1-5 TRBV6-1 14 TGTGCCAGCAGTGACAGGGGAGGGAATCAGCCCCAGCATTTT CASSDRGGNQPQHF
. TRBD2 TRBJ2-1 TRBV7-9 18 TGTGCCAGCAGCCCCTGGACTAGCGGGTTTAGCTCCTACAATGAGCAGTTCTTC CASSPWTSGFSSYNEQFF